This T cell receptor (beta chain) comes out of a study of T cells after yellow fever vaccination. Study-wide results and limits: One caveat is that FACS-sorted repertoires could contain abundant clonotypes contaminating from the bulk population. Relatively few clonotypes were ones that appeared in both CD4 and CD8 compartments.

TCRdb recomputed calls from the 5' RACE reads with MiXCR, one row per CDR3 protein. The sample holds hundreds of thousands of distinct CDR3 sequences, about 8.7% seen once. This clonotype was counted between two and nine times. Its antigen is undetermined. This CDR3 is built from 16 residues. The trim removed 2 bases at V and 3 bases at J, leaving 7 bases unmatched. Germline values: CDR1 SGHTA, CDR2 FQGNSA. The origin of this receptor is a man aged 18 to 30 who received the YFV17D yellow fever vaccine. The sequencing used PBMCs, collected on the day of the first yellow fever vaccination. The V gene is TRBV7-2, the J gene TRBJ1-1; TRBD1 aligns across 9 bases. Written as DNA, the CDR3 is TGTGCCAGCAGCTTATTACAGGGGGCTTCTGACACTGAAGCTTTCTTT. Its translation is CASSLLQGASDTEAFF.